What follows are 13 T cell receptor beta chains derived from one specimen sequenced in a study of T cell responses to AZD1222 COVID-19 vaccine. Only in-frame clones appear in the TCRdb table, and some are missing; sequencing was by immunoSEQ multiplex PCR. Seen here are 95,000 to 100,000 clones, about 89% observed once, and the top ten hold around 9.6%. This specimen consisted of peripheral blood, obtained 28 days after the second AZD1222 dose. Every receptor here comes from an adult who received the AZD1222 COVID-19 vaccine.

This clone was observed once. This chain links TRBV7-9 with TRBJ1-5, with TRBD1 matching over 7 bases. CDR3 length: 16 amino acids. J was trimmed by 4 bases and V by 0 bases; bases with no gene match: 6. Germline V gene lookup returns CDR1 SEHNR and CDR2 FQNEAQ (reference sequence). The DNA for the CDR3 is TGTGCCAGCAGCTTAGCGCTGGCAGGGGGAAATCAGCCCCAGCATTTT. The encoded protein is CASSLALAGGNQPQHF.

The V and J genes are TRBV29-1 and TRBJ1-2; TRBD1 matches 12 bases. The length of the CDR3 is 15 residues. The germline V gene has CDR1 SQVTM and CDR2 ANQGSEA. With V trimmed by 7 bases and J by 4 bases, 10 bases remained unmatched. CDR3 DNA sequence: TGCAGCGCTTCTCCCGGGACAGGGGGCGGCTATGGCTACACCTTC. Amino acids: CSASPGTGGGYGYTF.

The J gene is TRBJ2-7, the V gene TRBV10-3, with 12 bases fitting TRBD2. This CDR3 is 16 amino acids long. The junction had 5 bases not matched to a gene; V was cut back by 2 bases and J by 3 bases. Germline CDR1 is ENHRY and CDR2 is SYGVKD. The DNA of the CDR3 is TGTGCCATCAGTGAGGCGACTAGCGGGAGATTCTACGAGCAGTACTTC. Amino acids: CAISEATSGRFYEQYF.

The V gene is TRBV28, the J gene TRBJ2-5, with D uncertain. Germline loops: CDR1 MDHEN, CDR2 SYDVKM. Trimming pared 3 bases from V and 7 bases from J, leaving 12 bases between. The CDR3 extends over 13 amino acids. CDR3 nucleotide sequence: TGTGCCAGCAGTTTTTGGGAATCGGGGACCCAGTACTTC. Its translation is CASSFWESGTQYF.

This clone has a single count. V and J are TRBV5-1 and TRBJ1-4, with TRBD1 matching 8 bases. Germline CDR1 reads SGHRS; CDR2 reads YFSETQ. J was trimmed by 2 bases and V by 5 bases; bases with no gene match: 5. The CDR3 length is 15 residues. The CDR3 reads CASSYQGATNEKLFF. Written as DNA, the CDR3 is TGCGCCAGCAGTTACCAGGGGGCCACTAATGAAAAACTGTTTTTT.

The rearrangement uses TRBV6-1 and TRBJ1-1; the D is unclear. The V gene lost 1 base and the J gene lost 5 bases, with 8 bases spanning the gap. The CDR3 has 13 amino acids. Germline-derived CDR1 and CDR2 are MNHNS and SASEGT. The CDR3, as DNA: TGTGCCAGCAGTGAAGAGGTGGGGACTGAAGCTTTCTTT. Translating gives CASSEEVGTEAFF.

The gene calls are TRBV7-3 and TRBJ2-7, with TRBD2 matching 7 bases. The J segment lost 5 bases and the V segment lost 8 bases, leaving 6 bases of the junction unmatched. The CDR3 has 12 amino acids. Germline CDR1 and CDR2: SGHTA and FQGTGA. DNA for the CDR3: TGTGCCAGCGGGACGGGAGGACACGAGCAGTACTTC. This translates into CASGTGGHEQYF.

The chain uses TRBV10-3 and TRBJ1-1; tentatively, D is TRBD1 (5 bases). This CDR3 spans 15 amino acids. Germline V lookup: CDR1 ENHRY, CDR2 SYGVKD. V lost 6 bases and J 4 bases, leaving 18 bases between the germline ends. The CDR3 DNA reads as TGTGCCATCAGGCCTTCGGGGGGTATAGGCACTGAAGCTTTCTTT. Protein: CAIRPSGGIGTEAFF.

The rearrangement uses TRBV7-2 and TRBJ1-3; perhaps TRBD1 as D (6 bases). Germline V lookup: CDR1 SGHTA, CDR2 FQGNSA. V lost 5 bases and J lost 1, with 21 bases in between. The CDR3 has 18 amino acids. The CDR3 here is CASSLSHRELWSGNTIYF. Here the CDR3 DNA reads TGTGCCAGCAGCCTCAGTCACAGGGAACTCTGGTCTGGAAACACCATATATTTT. Full variable domain (missing parts from reference TRBV7-2 and TRBJ1-3): GAGVSQSPSNKVTEKGKDVELRCDPISGHTALYWYRQSLGQGLEFLIYFQGNSAPDKSGLPSDRFSAERTGGSVSTLTIQRTQQEDSAVYLCASSLSHRELWSGNTIYFGEGSWLTVV.

V gene TRBV5-1 combines with J gene TRBJ2-1; 9 bases agree with TRBD2. Germline CDR1 reads SGHRS; CDR2 reads YFSETQ. The junction had 4 bases not matched to a gene; V was cut back by 1 base and J by 5 bases. This CDR3 spans 15 amino acids. CDR3 sequence reads: CASSLSSGRHNEQFF. CDR3 DNA: TGCGCCAGCAGCTTGTCCAGCGGGAGGCACAATGAGCAGTTCTTC.

Only a few counts were recorded for this clone. The genes are TRBV30 and TRBJ2-7; D is ambiguous. Trimming cost V 4 bases and J 1 base, with 8 bases left between them. Per germline, CDR1 GTSNPN and CDR2 SVGIG (reference sequence). This CDR3 spans 12 amino acids. The CDR3 nucleotides are TGTGCCTGGAAGCGCAGTTCCTACGAGCAGTACTTC. It encodes CAWKRSSYEQYF.

The rearrangement links TRBV28 to TRBJ2-7; 10 nucleotides line up with TRBD1. V shed 6 bases, J shed 0 bases, and the junction held 5 bases outside the gene matches. CDR1 is MDHEN, CDR2 SYDVKM, per germline. CDR3 length equals 15 residues. This CDR3 is CASRTGGGNSYEQYF. DNA of the CDR3: TGTGCCAGCAGGACAGGGGGCGGAAACTCCTACGAGCAGTACTTC.

The V gene is TRBV19, the J gene TRBJ2-1; tentatively, D is TRBD1 or TRBD2 (5 bases each). This CDR3 spans 15 amino acids. V gave up 5 bases and J gave up 8 bases, with 19 bases separating them. Germline lookup yields CDR1 LNHDA and CDR2 SQIVND (reference sequence). CDR3 DNA sequence: TGTGCCAGTAGTCTCCGACAGAACCTCGGGGATGAGCAGTTCTTC. It encodes CASSLRQNLGDEQFF.